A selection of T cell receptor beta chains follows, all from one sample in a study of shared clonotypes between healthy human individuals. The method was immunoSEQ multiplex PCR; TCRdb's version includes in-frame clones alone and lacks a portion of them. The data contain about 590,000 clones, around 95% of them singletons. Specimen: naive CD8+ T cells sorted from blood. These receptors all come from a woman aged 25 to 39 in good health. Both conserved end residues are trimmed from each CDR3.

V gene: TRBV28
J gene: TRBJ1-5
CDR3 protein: ASSFTDSNQPQH

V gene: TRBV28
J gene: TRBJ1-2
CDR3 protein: ASSPAGSQGVEGYT

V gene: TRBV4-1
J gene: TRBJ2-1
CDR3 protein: ASIPLLGLAGTNEQF

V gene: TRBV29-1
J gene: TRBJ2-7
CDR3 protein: SVAAFSSYEQY

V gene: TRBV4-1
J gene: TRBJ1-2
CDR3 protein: ASSQAYTGGGNYGYT

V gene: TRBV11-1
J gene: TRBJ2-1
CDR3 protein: ASSDTLLQF

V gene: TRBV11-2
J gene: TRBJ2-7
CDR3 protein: ASSLRDLASYEQY

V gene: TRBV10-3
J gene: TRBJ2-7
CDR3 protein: AIHGTHEQY

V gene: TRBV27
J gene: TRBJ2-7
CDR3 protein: ASSLSPGTNKGEQY

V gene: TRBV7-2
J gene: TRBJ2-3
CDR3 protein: ASSSRPYVPY

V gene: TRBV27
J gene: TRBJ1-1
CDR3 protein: ASSPRLNTEAF

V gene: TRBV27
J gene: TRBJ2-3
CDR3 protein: ATQERAGGYGPDTQY

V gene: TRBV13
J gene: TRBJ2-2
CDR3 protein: ASSLGATGELF

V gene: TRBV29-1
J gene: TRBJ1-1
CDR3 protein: SADSSNTEAF

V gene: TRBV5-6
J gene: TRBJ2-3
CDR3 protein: ASSPWTSGKGDTQY

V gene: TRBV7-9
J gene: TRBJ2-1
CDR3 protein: ASSLDVLSYNEQF

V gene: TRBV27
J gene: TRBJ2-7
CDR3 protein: ASSLGRGSGSYEQY

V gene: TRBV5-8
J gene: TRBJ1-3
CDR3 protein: ASSLVGDYSGNTIY

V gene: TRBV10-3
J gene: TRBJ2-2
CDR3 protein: ATRTGNGELF

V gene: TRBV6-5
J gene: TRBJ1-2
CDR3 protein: ASSDQANYGYT

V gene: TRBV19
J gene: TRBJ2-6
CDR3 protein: ASSITRDRGLLEIFSGANVLT

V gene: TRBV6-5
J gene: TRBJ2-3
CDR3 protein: ASSYSLRSTDTQY

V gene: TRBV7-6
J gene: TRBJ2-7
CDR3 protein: ASSLALGELDEQY

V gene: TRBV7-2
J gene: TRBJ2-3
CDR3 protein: ASSLFPGLGVGATDTQY